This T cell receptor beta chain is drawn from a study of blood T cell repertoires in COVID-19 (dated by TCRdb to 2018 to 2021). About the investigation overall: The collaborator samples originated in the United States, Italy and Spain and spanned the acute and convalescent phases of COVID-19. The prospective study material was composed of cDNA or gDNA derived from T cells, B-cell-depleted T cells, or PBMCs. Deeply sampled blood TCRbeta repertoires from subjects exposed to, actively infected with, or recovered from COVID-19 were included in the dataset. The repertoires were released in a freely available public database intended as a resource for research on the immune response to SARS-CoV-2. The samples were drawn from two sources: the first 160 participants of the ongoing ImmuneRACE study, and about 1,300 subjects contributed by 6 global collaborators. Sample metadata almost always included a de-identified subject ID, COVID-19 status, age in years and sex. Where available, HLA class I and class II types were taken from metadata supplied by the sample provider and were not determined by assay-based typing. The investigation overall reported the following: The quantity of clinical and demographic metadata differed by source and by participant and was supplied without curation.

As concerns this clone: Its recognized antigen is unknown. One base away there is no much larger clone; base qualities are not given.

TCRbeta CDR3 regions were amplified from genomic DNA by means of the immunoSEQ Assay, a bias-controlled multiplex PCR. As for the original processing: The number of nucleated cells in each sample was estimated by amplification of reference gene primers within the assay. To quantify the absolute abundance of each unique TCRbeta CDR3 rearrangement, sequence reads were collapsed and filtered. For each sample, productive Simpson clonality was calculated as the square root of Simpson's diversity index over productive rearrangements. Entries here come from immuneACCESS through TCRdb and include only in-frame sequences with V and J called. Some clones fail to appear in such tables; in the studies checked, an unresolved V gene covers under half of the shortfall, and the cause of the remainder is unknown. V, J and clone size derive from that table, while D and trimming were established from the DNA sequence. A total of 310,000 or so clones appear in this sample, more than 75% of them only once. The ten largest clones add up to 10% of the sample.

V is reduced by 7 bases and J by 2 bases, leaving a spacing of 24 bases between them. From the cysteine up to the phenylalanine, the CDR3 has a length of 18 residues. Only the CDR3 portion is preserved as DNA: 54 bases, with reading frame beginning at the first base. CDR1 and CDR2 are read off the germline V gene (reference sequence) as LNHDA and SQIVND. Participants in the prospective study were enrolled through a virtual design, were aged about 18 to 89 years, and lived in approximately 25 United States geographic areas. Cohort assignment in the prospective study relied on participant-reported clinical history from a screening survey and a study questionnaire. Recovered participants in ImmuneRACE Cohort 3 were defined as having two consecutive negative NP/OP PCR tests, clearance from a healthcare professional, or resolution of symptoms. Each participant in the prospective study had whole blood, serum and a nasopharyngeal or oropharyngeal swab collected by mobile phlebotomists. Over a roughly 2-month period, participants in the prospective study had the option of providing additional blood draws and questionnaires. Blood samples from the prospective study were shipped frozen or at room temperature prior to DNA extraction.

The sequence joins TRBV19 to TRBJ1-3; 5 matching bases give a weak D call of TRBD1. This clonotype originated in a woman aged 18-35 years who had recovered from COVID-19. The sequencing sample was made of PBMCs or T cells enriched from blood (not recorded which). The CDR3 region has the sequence CASTLINTRQRPGNTIYF. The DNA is TGTGCCAGTACGCTAATAAATACGCGACAGAGGCCTGGAAACACCATATATTTT.